Below, 9 T cell receptor beta chains from the same sample are listed, as sequenced in a study of blood T cell repertoires in COVID-19. The method was immunoSEQ multiplex PCR; TCRdb's version includes in-frame clones alone and lacks a portion of them. The sample lists about 430,000 clones; about 88% were seen once. The specimen sequenced was PBMCs or T cells enriched from blood (not recorded which). The receptors come from a woman between 18 and 29 years old who had been exposed to COVID-19.

The chain recombines TRBV5-1 with TRBJ1-1; D gene uncertain. Trimming cost V 1 base and J 5 bases, with 12 bases left between them. This CDR3 has 14 residues. Germline V CDR1 and CDR2: SGHRS, YFSETQ. The CDR3 loop is CASSLSRGGTEAFF. In nucleotides, the CDR3 is TGCGCCAGCAGCTTGTCGCGGGGTGGGACTGAAGCTTTCTTT. Complete variable domain (other parts from reference TRBV5-1 and TRBJ1-1): KAGVTQTPRYLIKTRGQQVTLSCSPISGHRSVSWYQQTPGQGLQFLFEYFSETQRNKGNFPGRFSGRQFSNSRSEMNVSTLELGDSALYLCASSLSRGGTEAFFGQGTRLTVV.

The chain employs TRBV4-3 and TRBJ1-6; 9 nucleotides line up with TRBD1. The germline V gene encodes CDR1 LGHNA and CDR2 YSLEER. The CDR3 is 16 amino acids. V lost 0 bases, J lost 9 bases, and 6 bases stayed unmatched. The CDR3 sequence is CASSQDQGQGVSPLHF. In DNA, the CDR3 is TGCGCCAGCAGCCAAGATCAGGGACAGGGTGTTTCACCCCTCCACTTT.

This clone was seen only a few times. The same CDR3 is also encoded by other DNA sequences in this sample. The V and J genes are TRBV6-5 and TRBJ2-7; 9 bases map to TRBD1. The V and J ends lost 0 bases and 0 bases, in that order; junction bases with no gene match: 0. The CDR3 has 15 residues. CDR1 MNHEY and CDR2 SVGAGI come from the germline V gene. The CDR3 reads CASSYSGQGSYEQYF. DNA for the CDR3: TGTGCCAGCAGTTACTCGGGACAGGGCTCCTACGAGCAGTACTTC.

The chain is built from TRBV19 and TRBJ1-2; TRBD1 aligns across 8 bases. The CDR3 has 15 residues. Per the germline V gene, CDR1 is LNHDA and CDR2 is SQIVND (reference sequence). Trimming cost V 9 bases and J 5 bases; bases outside gene matches: 14. The CDR3 spells CASTTTGARLYGYTF. For the CDR3, the DNA is TGTGCCAGCACGACGACAGGGGCCCGCCTTTATGGCTACACCTTC.

Only one count was recorded for this clone. The chain employs TRBV18 and TRBJ2-7; TRBD2 agrees at 7 bases. Germline-derived CDR1 and CDR2 are KGHSH and LQKENI. The CDR3 runs 16 residues. The trim removed 3 bases at V and 0 bases at J, leaving 8 bases unmatched. CDR3 in amino acids: CASSPYGGGSSYEQYF. In DNA form, the CDR3 reads TGTGCCAGCTCACCCTACGGCGGGGGAAGCTCCTACGAGCAGTACTTC.

V usage is TRBV23-1 and J usage is TRBJ1-6; 8 positions agree with TRBD1. TRBV23-1 counts as an open reading frame of uncertain function. The CDR3 runs to 15 residues. Trimming at V came to 4 bases and at J to 6 bases, leaving 5 bases not matched to a gene. As DNA, the CDR3 is TGCGCCAGCAGTCGAGGCGGGACAGGTAATTCACCCCTCCACTTT. This encodes CASSRGGTGNSPLHF.

The chain carries TRBV4-3 and TRBJ1-3; D remains ambiguous. This CDR3 spans 16 amino acids. V lost 0 bases, J lost 0 bases, and 9 bases lay in between. CDR1 is LGHNA, CDR2 YSLEER, per germline. CDR3 DNA: TGCGCCAGCAGCCAAGATGAATTCGGCTCTGGAAACACCATATATTTT. It yields the protein CASSQDEFGSGNTIYF.

The genes are TRBV28 and TRBJ2-3; 12 bases match TRBD2. Trimming cost V 4 bases and J 2 bases; bases outside gene matches: 7. From germline, CDR1 is MDHEN and CDR2 SYDVKM. The CDR3 is 17 residues long. The CDR3 sequence is CASSSIRLAGDTDTQYF. CDR3 coding DNA: TGTGCCAGCAGTTCTATCCGACTAGCGGGAGACACAGATACGCAGTATTTT.

The rearrangement links TRBV7-8 to TRBJ1-5; maybe TRBD1 (5 bases). Germline V lookup: CDR1 SGHVS, CDR2 FQNEAQ. V shed 4 bases and J shed 8 bases, with 9 bases lying between them. This CDR3 is built from 12 residues. In DNA, the CDR3 is TGTGCCAGCAGCTCCAGGGTTGAGCCCCAGCATTTT. Its protein is CASSSRVEPQHF.